Listed below are T cell receptor beta chains from one sample, sequenced in a study of T cell responses to AZD1222 COVID-19 vaccine. Profiling relied on immunoSEQ multiplex PCR, and the TCRdb table lists in-frame clones only, not all of them. The table shows 110,000 or so clones, with about 89% occurring only once. Sequenced here: peripheral blood, sampled 28 days after the second AZD1222 dose. These receptors were collected from an adult who received the AZD1222 COVID-19 vaccine. Each CDR3 is given with its conserved first and last residue. A D gene is named only where the DNA matches it firmly. A clone size is listed for some rows: how often the clone was seen (once, few, many), or a class if it is expanded.

>.|.|TRBV19|TRBJ2-7
CASSIRAGNSYEQYF
TGTGCCAGTAGTATCCGGGCCGGGAACTCCTACGAGCAGTACTTC
>.|.|TRBV9|TRBJ1-1
CASSVVGVLSTEAFF
TGTGCCAGCAGCGTAGTCGGGGTGTTGAGCACTGAAGCTTTCTTT
>.|.|TRBV7-6|TRBJ2-1
CASSLVGGGTSYNEQFF
TGTGCCAGCAGCTTAGTGGGAGGGGGAACCTCCTACAATGAGCAGTTCTTC
>.|.|TRBV18|TRBJ1-2
CASSPGSAYGYTF
TGTGCCAGCTCACCGGGTTCGGCCTATGGCTACACCTTC
>TRBD1|few|TRBV6-5|TRBJ1-1
CASNRRQGAATEAFF
TGTGCCAGCAACCGACGACAGGGGGCAGCTACTGAAGCTTTCTTT
>TRBD1|.|TRBV7-2|TRBJ2-7
CASNAFPGQGGEQYF
TGTGCCAGCAACGCTTTTCCGGGACAGGGGGGCGAGCAGTACTTC
>TRBD2|.|TRBV5-1|TRBJ2-2
CASSSEGTSGRVRPGELFF
TGCGCCAGCAGCTCCGAAGGGACTAGCGGGAGGGTTCGGCCCGGGGAGCTGTTTTTT
>TRBD1|.|TRBV15|TRBJ1-2
CATSRPGTGTGYTF
TGTGCCACCAGCAGACCCGGGACAGGGACTGGCTACACCTTC
>.|.|TRBV7-8|TRBJ1-6
CASSLAGYWNSPLHF
TGTGCCAGCAGCTTAGCCGGTTATTGGAATTCACCCCTCCACTTT
>.|.|TRBV2|TRBJ1-3
CASRARQNSGNTIYF
TGTGCCAGCAGGGCGAGACAAAACTCTGGAAACACCATATATTTT
>.|.|TRBV20-1|TRBJ1-1
CSATGVTEAFF
TGCAGTGCTACAGGGGTTACTGAAGCTTTCTTT
>.|.|TRBV28|TRBJ1-6
CASSSTRDLRYNSPLHF
TGTGCCAGCAGTTCCACCAGGGACCTTAGGTATAATTCACCCCTCCACTTT
>.|.|TRBV2|TRBJ2-1
CASSVPTGNNPLGGEQFF
TGTGCCAGCAGTGTCCCCACGGGGAACAATCCCCTGGGGGGTGAGCAGTTCTTC
>.|.|TRBV11-2|TRBJ2-1
CASSFRNEQFF
TGTGCCAGCAGCTTCCGCAATGAGCAGTTCTTC
>TRBD2|.|TRBV11-3|TRBJ2-1
CASSFGTSGSNEQFF
TGTGCCAGCAGCTTTGGGACTAGCGGGAGTAATGAGCAGTTCTTC
>TRBD1|few|TRBV18|TRBJ1-2
CASSPSSGGAQGYTF
TGTGCCAGCTCACCAAGCTCAGGGGGGGCGCAGGGCTACACCTTC
>.|.|TRBV7-9|TRBJ2-3
CASSLVAGSTDTQYF
TGTGCCAGCAGCTTAGTTGCGGGAAGCACAGATACGCAGTATTTT
>.|.|TRBV27|TRBJ2-3
CASFAGRGRTDTQYF
TGTGCCAGCTTCGCAGGGCGGGGGCGCACAGATACGCAGTATTTT
>.|once|TRBV7-6|TRBJ1-1
CASSPGLNTEAFF
TGTGCCAGCAGCCCAGGACTGAACACTGAAGCTTTCTTT
>.|.|TRBV5-1|TRBJ2-5
CASSTSEWKVETQYF
TGCGCCAGCAGCACCTCAGAGTGGAAGGTGGAGACCCAGTACTTC
>TRBD1|.|TRBV6-5|TRBJ1-1
CASSYLGQVNTEAFF
TGTGCCAGCAGTTACCTCGGACAGGTTAACACTGAAGCTTTCTTT
>.|.|TRBV6-4|TRBJ2-3
CASSDYTDTQYF
TGTGCCAGCAGTGACTACACAGATACGCAGTATTTT
>TRBD1|.|TRBV7-6|TRBJ1-2
CASSSTDTGGNYGYTF
TGTGCCAGCAGCTCGACCGACACAGGGGGCAACTATGGCTACACCTTC
>.|.|TRBV7-6|TRBJ1-6
CASSLGMVQGSSPLHF
TGTGCCAGCAGCTTAGGAATGGTACAGGGATCCTCACCCCTCCACTTT
>.|.|TRBV4-3|TRBJ2-7
CASSHSGERSYEQYF
TGCGCCAGCAGCCACTCGGGAGAGAGATCCTACGAGCAGTACTTC
>.|once|TRBV7-3|TRBJ2-3
CASSSPPDTQYF
TGTGCCAGCAGCTCCCCCCCAGATACGCAGTATTTT
>.|.|TRBV6-6|TRBJ1-3
CASTEQGVSGNTIYF
TGTGCCAGCACAGAACAGGGTGTTTCTGGAAACACCATATATTTT
>.|.|TRBV2|TRBJ1-1
CASIRTENTEAFF
TGTGCCAGCATCAGGACGGAGAACACTGAAGCTTTCTTT
>.|.|TRBV24-1|TRBJ2-5
CATSDWSGQETQYF
TGTGCCACCAGTGATTGGAGCGGACAAGAGACCCAGTACTTC
>.|.|TRBV19|TRBJ1-6
CASSTRTGNNSPLHF
TGTGCCAGTAGTACACGGACGGGGAATAATTCACCCCTCCACTTT
>TRBD2|few|TRBV27|TRBJ2-3
CASSKYSGGLADTQYF
TGTGCCAGCAGTAAGTACAGCGGGGGGCTGGCAGATACGCAGTATTTT
>TRBD1|.|TRBV10-3|TRBJ2-2
CAIKRGLTGELFF
TGTGCCATCAAAAGGGGGCTGACCGGGGAGCTGTTTTTT
>.|.|TRBV4-2|TRBJ1-5
CASSQDQINQPQHF
TGTGCCAGCAGCCAAGACCAGATCAATCAGCCCCAGCATTTT
>TRBD1|.|TRBV15|TRBJ1-2
CATSNPRTGYGYTF
TGTGCCACCAGCAATCCTAGGACAGGCTATGGCTACACCTTC
>.|.|TRBV6-2/TRBV6-3|TRBJ1-5
CASSLRGGQPQHF
TGTGCCAGCAGCCTAAGGGGAGGTCAGCCCCAGCATTTT
>.|few|TRBV19|TRBJ2-2
CASSIYGARTGELFF
TGTGCCAGTAGTATTTACGGTGCGCGCACCGGGGAGCTGTTTTTT
>TRBD2|once|TRBV4-1|TRBJ2-1
CASSQLGLAEADEQFF
TGCGCCAGCAGCCAGTTAGGACTAGCCGAAGCCGATGAGCAGTTCTTC
>TRBD1|.|TRBV9|TRBJ2-2
CASSGDRGSHGELFF
TGTGCCAGCAGCGGGGACAGGGGGAGTCACGGGGAGCTGTTTTTT
>.|.|TRBV9|TRBJ1-2
CASTPGGGNYGYTF
TGTGCCAGCACCCCAGGAGGGGGTAACTATGGCTACACCTTC
>.|.|TRBV5-6|TRBJ2-1
CASSLTVGGHYNEQFF
TGTGCCAGCAGCTTGACCGTTGGCGGCCACTACAATGAGCAGTTCTTC
>TRBD2|.|TRBV9|TRBJ2-5
CASSRTLAGGRETQYF
TGTGCCAGCAGCAGAACACTAGCGGGAGGCAGAGAGACCCAGTACTTC
>TRBD2|few|TRBV7-7|TRBJ2-5
CASSLAGTRGESTQYF
TGTGCCAGCAGCTTAGCGGGAACCCGGGGGGAGTCGACCCAGTACTTC
>.|.|TRBV19|TRBJ2-7
CASSIGPFYEQYF
TGTGCCAGTAGTATAGGGCCATTCTACGAGCAGTACTTC
>TRBD1|.|TRBV6-5|TRBJ1-1
CASSSMGQGVTEAFF
TGTGCCAGCAGTTCCATGGGACAGGGAGTCACTGAAGCTTTCTTT
>.|.|TRBV9|TRBJ1-1
CASSVVGGSTFF
TGTGCCAGCAGCGTGGTCGGGGGGTCGACTTTCTTT